This is a list of T cell receptor beta chains from one sample in a study of breast tumors, draining lymph nodes, adjacent tissues. MiXCR, applied by TCRdb to the multiplex PCR reads, yields one record per CDR3 protein. The table records more than 10,000 distinct CDR3 sequences, 55% to 75% of them present only once. Material for sequencing was tumor-adjacent breast tissue. These receptors originate from a female donor with breast cancer. Some clones in this sample may be carry-over from other donors' samples. Each CDR3 is given with its conserved first and last residue. D genes are given only for firm matches. For some rows the clone size is stated as once, few or many, or as a class when expanded; others skip it.

TRBJ1-3,-,TRBV4-1,TRBD1,CASSRPPGTEVKSGNTIYF,TGCGCCAGCAGCAGACCCCCGGGGACAGAAGTCAAATCTGGAAACACCATATATTTT
TRBJ2-6,hyperexpanded,TRBV7-8,-,CASSLSGGRLSGANVLTF,TGTGCCAGCAGTCTATCAGGTGGGAGACTCTCTGGGGCCAACGTCCTGACTTTC
TRBJ2-3,-,TRBV4-1,-,CASSQDLWYSTDTQYF,TGCGCCAGCAGCCAAGATCTGTGGTATAGCACAGATACGCAGTATTTT
TRBJ2-7,-,TRBV11-2,-,CASSFPDSVGQYF,TGTGCCAGCAGCTTCCCGGACTCCGTCGGGCAGTACTTC
TRBJ2-1,medium-sized,TRBV20-1,-,CSAGEASFWQFF,TGCAGTGCGGGAGAGGCGTCCTTTTGGCAGTTCTTC
TRBJ2-3,-,TRBV12-5,TRBD1,CASGLDSTGADTQYF,TGTGCTAGTGGTTTGGACTCTACAGGGGCAGATACGCAGTATTTT
TRBJ2-7,-,TRBV9,TRBD2,CASSSSGSSLSEQYF,TGTGCCAGCAGCTCTAGCGGGAGTTCCCTTAGCGAGCAGTACTTC
TRBJ1-6,-,TRBV5-5,-,CASSRVPGDNSPLHF,TGTGCCAGCAGCAGGGTTCCGGGGGATAATTCACCCCTCCACTTT
TRBJ2-3,once,TRBV20-1,-,CSASDGSTDTQYF,TGCAGTGCTAGTGACGGCAGCACAGATACGCAGTATTTT
TRBJ2-5,-,TRBV7-6,TRBD2,CASSPLASGPGETQYF,TGTGCCAGCAGCCCCCTGGCTAGCGGGCCAGGGGAGACCCAGTACTTC
TRBJ2-7,-,TRBV4-2,TRBD2,CASSPTSGGTYEQYF,TGTGCCAGCAGCCCGACTAGCGGGGGGACCTACGAGCAGTACTTC
TRBJ2-3,many,TRBV6-2/TRBV6-3,TRBD2,CASRRAGRASTDTQYF,TGTGCCAGCAGACGAGCGGGACGAGCCAGCACAGATACGCAGTATTTT
TRBJ2-1,many,TRBV5-1,TRBD2,CSSGRSYNEQFF,TGCTCTAGCGGGCGCTCCTACAATGAGCAGTTCTTC
TRBJ2-3,once,TRBV20-1,TRBD1,CSAKDRGRRLTDTQYF,TGCAGTGCCAAGGACAGGGGGCGAAGGTTAACAGATACGCAGTATTTT
TRBJ2-1,-,TRBV7-9,TRBD1,CASSFTGGDEQFF,TGTGCCAGCAGCTTCACAGGGGGTGATGAGCAGTTCTTC
TRBJ2-1,once,TRBV14,-,CASSPLASSYNEQFF,TGTGCCAGCAGCCCTCTAGCGAGCTCCTACAATGAGCAGTTCTTC
TRBJ2-2,-,TRBV20-1,-,CSARDQGRSGELFF,TGCAGTGCTAGAGATCAGGGCAGGTCCGGGGAGCTGTTTTTT
TRBJ2-7,-,TRBV6-1,TRBD1,CAGKEDRAASYEQYF,TGTGCCGGCAAAGAGGACAGGGCGGCGTCCTACGAGCAGTACTTC
TRBJ2-7,-,TRBV20-1,-,CSARVGHYEQYF,TGCAGTGCTAGAGTGGGCCACTACGAGCAGTACTTC
TRBJ1-6,medium-sized,TRBV11-2,TRBD1,CASSSDRVGSPFHF,TGTGCCAGCAGCTCGGACAGGGTAGGCTCACCCTTCCACTTT
TRBJ2-3,-,TRBV5-1,TRBD2,CASSLQGGSVTDTQYF,TGCGCCAGCAGCCTACAAGGCGGGAGTGTCACAGATACGCAGTATTTT